This is a list of T cell receptor beta chains from one sample in a study of untreated major depressive disorder. TCRdb's table, derived via immunoSEQ multiplex PCR, lists solely in-frame clones and lacks some. The sample shows roughly 25,000 clones, 91% of them seen only once. Input material: CD4+ T cells from PBMCs. The receptors shown here come from a woman aged 25 to 39 with major depressive disorder. Each CDR3 is given with its conserved first and last residue. Each record gives: clone size, D gene, V gene, J gene, CDR3 protein, CDR3 DNA. A D gene is named only where the DNA matches it firmly. Clone size, where shown, is once, few, many, or a class for clones that have expanded.

-	TRBD2	TRBV6-6	TRBJ2-1	CASTQLATYNEQFF	TGTGCCAGCACCCAACTAGCGACCTACAATGAGCAGTTCTTC
-	TRBD1	TRBV4-3	TRBJ1-4	CASSQEGGQYEKLFF	TGCGCCAGCAGCCAAGAAGGGGGACAGTATGAAAAACTGTTTTTT
-	-	TRBV5-4	TRBJ1-2	CASSIDPGDYGYTF	TGTGCCAGCAGCATTGACCCGGGCGACTATGGCTACACCTTC
-	-	TRBV5-1	TRBJ2-1	CASSMRQDPNEQFF	TGCGCCAGCAGCATGCGACAAGATCCCAATGAGCAGTTCTTC
-	TRBD1	TRBV27	TRBJ2-7	CASSSPTGWRTRTYEQYF	TGTGCCAGCAGTTCTCCGACAGGGTGGCGAACCAGGACCTACGAGCAGTACTTC
-	-	TRBV6-1	TRBJ2-4	CASSGINIQYF	TGTGCCAGCAGTGGGATTAACATTCAGTACTTC
-	-	TRBV18	TRBJ1-3	CASSPKQSSGNTIYF	TGTGCCAGCTCGCCCAAACAGAGCTCTGGAAACACCATATATTTT
-	-	TRBV6-5	TRBJ2-3	CASTSLAPTDTQYF	TGTGCCAGCACTTCCCTAGCACCCACAGATACGCAGTATTTT
-	TRBD1	TRBV7-8	TRBJ1-5	CASSMGQFNQPQHF	TGTGCCAGCAGCATGGGACAGTTTAATCAGCCCCAGCATTTT
once	-	TRBV6-6	TRBJ2-3	CASTRTDLLDTQYF	TGTGCCAGCACCAGGACTGACCTTCTCGATACGCAGTATTTT
once	-	TRBV6-5	TRBJ2-3	CASSKNRMAGGTQYF	TGTGCCAGCAGTAAGAACAGGATGGCCGGGGGTACGCAGTATTTT
once	TRBD2	TRBV28	TRBJ2-2	CASSSSGSGTGELFF	TGTGCCAGCAGTTCTAGCGGGAGTGGAACCGGGGAGCTGTTTTTT
-	TRBD2	TRBV7-8	TRBJ2-5	CASSFPRTSGGIQETQYF	TGTGCCAGCAGCTTCCCCCGGACTAGCGGGGGAATACAAGAGACCCAGTACTTC
-	-	TRBV29-1	TRBJ1-2	CSVEALLRLEGYTF	TGCAGCGTTGAAGCCCTTCTCAGGTTGGAGGGCTACACCTTC
-	TRBD1	TRBV11-3	TRBJ1-2	CASSPGTGNNGYTF	TGTGCCAGCAGCCCCGGGACAGGGAACAATGGCTACACCTTC
once	TRBD1	TRBV4-1	TRBJ1-6	CASSQDGQGANSPLHF	TGCGCCAGCAGCCAAGATGGCCAGGGGGCGAATTCACCCCTCCACTTT
once	-	TRBV7-2	TRBJ1-2	CASSQDPHAYGYTF	TGTGCCAGCAGCCAGGACCCCCACGCCTATGGCTACACCTTC
-	TRBD1	TRBV19	TRBJ2-2	CASTRRGQGNTGELFF	TGTGCCAGTACCCGTAGGGGGCAGGGGAACACCGGGGAGCTGTTTTTT
-	-	TRBV27	TRBJ1-1	CASSLRRGSTEAFF	TGTGCCAGCAGTTTAAGAAGGGGGAGCACTGAAGCTTTCTTT
-	TRBD2	TRBV5-1	TRBJ2-3	CASSMGGSRGTDTQYF	TGCGCCAGCAGCATGGGCGGGAGTCGGGGCACAGATACGCAGTATTTT
-	-	TRBV6-1	TRBJ1-5	CASSGRLINQPQHF	TGTGCCAGCAGTGGCCGACTGATCAATCAGCCCCAGCATTTT
-	TRBD2	TRBV28	TRBJ2-1	CASSPSGAYYNEQFF	TGTGCCAGCAGTCCTAGCGGAGCGTACTACAATGAGCAGTTCTTC
-	-	TRBV9	TRBJ1-5	CASSVGGDSNQPQHF	TGTGCCAGCAGCGTAGGGGGAGATAGCAATCAGCCCCAGCATTTT
-	-	TRBV7-8	TRBJ2-1	CASSSGVYNEQFF	TGTGCCAGCAGCTCAGGGGTTTACAATGAGCAGTTCTTC
-	-	TRBV7-6	TRBJ2-3	CASSPSTDTQYF	TGTGCCAGCAGCCCGAGCACAGATACGCAGTATTTT
-	-	TRBV7-6	TRBJ2-7	CASSSNPGAQSEQYF	TGTGCCAGCAGCTCGAACCCAGGGGCGCAGAGCGAGCAGTACTTC
-	TRBD1	TRBV11-3	TRBJ2-2	CASSSSGTGSTGELFF	TGTGCCAGCAGCTCCTCCGGGACAGGGAGCACCGGGGAGCTGTTTTTT